One sample yielded the 18 T cell receptor beta chains listed below, sequenced in a study of T-cell memory formation after mild COVID-19 (dated by TCRdb to 2020 to 2023). The library was obtained by 5' RACE. Sequencing relied on an Illumina NovaSeq 6000. The raw public data were reprocessed by TCRdb itself: fastp quality trimming at Q25, MiXCR clonotype calling, in-frame beta chains only. Every CDR3 protein is listed once, alongside the most common genes and DNA of its rows. The sample table records roughly 130,000 distinct CDR3 sequences; about 16% of these occur just once. Jointly, the top ten make up roughly 14% of the sample. Sequenced input: PBMCs or a T cell subset sorted from them (not recorded which). All receptors derive from an adult woman who had mild COVID-19 (a few samples of this study predate the infection). The sample titles of this study are shuffled in the database, so cell type and time point are left out; the donor was told from shared clones.

The rearrangement uses TRBV20-1 and TRBJ1-6; 11 bases are shared with TRBD1. CDR3 size: 16 residues. Trimming cost V 0 bases and J 4 bases; bases outside gene matches: 2. Germline CDR1 reads DFQATT; CDR2 reads SNEGSKA (reference sequence). The CDR3 region has the DNA TGCAGTGCTAGAGATGGGACAGGGGGATATAATTCACCCCTCCACTTT. Its protein product is CSARDGTGGYNSPLHF.

The CDR3 region has the DNA TGTGCCAGCAGCAAGGGAGGCAGCTCCTACGAGCAGTACTTC. Its protein product is CASSKGGSSYEQYF. The chain combines TRBV11-3 with TRBJ2-7; tentative D call: TRBD2 (6 bases). Germline-derived CDR1 and CDR2 are SGHNT and YENEEA. The V end lost 5 bases, the J end lost 0 bases, and 11 bases lay between the germline ends. The CDR3 has 14 residues.

This clonotype was counted a few times. This chain joins TRBV20-1 and TRBJ2-7; the match to TRBD1 covers 9 bases. CDR3 length equals 14 residues. Per the germline V gene, CDR1 is DFQATT and CDR2 is SNEGSKA (reference sequence). V was clipped by 5 bases and J by 3 bases; unmatched bases: 8. CDR3 nucleotides: TGCAGTGCTCAGGGACAGGGCGCGTTCTACGAGCAGTACTTC. This translates into CSAQGQGAFYEQYF.

This clonotype was seen a handful of times. V and J are TRBV7-9 and TRBJ1-4; the match to TRBD1 covers 8 bases. Germline V lookup: CDR1 SEHNR, CDR2 FQNEAQ (reference sequence). The CDR3 spans 14 residues. Germline trimming cut 5 bases from V and 8 bases from J; bases unmatched to any gene: 7. CDR3: CASSPDRVSEKLFF. CDR3 nucleotides: TGTGCCAGCAGCCCGGACAGGGTCAGCGAAAAACTGTTTTTT.

The chain employs TRBV15 and TRBJ2-1, with D unresolved. Looked up from germline, CDR1 is LNHNV and CDR2 is YYDKDF (reference sequence). V was cut by 6 bases and J by 0 bases, with 9 bases left in between. The CDR3 runs to 14 residues. CDR3 region: CATRYTSSYNEQFF. CDR3 in DNA: TGTGCCACCAGGTACACGAGCTCCTACAATGAGCAGTTCTTC.

J is TRBJ2-3 and V is TRBV27; no firm D call. Deletions cut 6 bases from V and 0 bases from J, with 7 bases between. This CDR3 region has 13 residues. Germline V gene lookup returns CDR1 MNHEY and CDR2 SMNVEV (reference sequence). The CDR3 DNA reads as TGTGCCAGCAGGGCCTCTAGCACAGATACGCAGTATTTT. This sequence encodes CASRASSTDTQYF.

The rearrangement uses TRBV7-6 and TRBJ2-3, with D perhaps matching TRBD2 (6 bases). Germline CDR1 and CDR2: SGHVS and FNYEAQ. CDR3 length: 16 residues. Between the trimmed V and J ends, which lost 5 bases and 0 bases, there was a span of 15 bases. The chain's CDR3 is CASSPGTGLSTDTQYF. CDR3 nucleotide sequence: TGTGCCAGCAGCCCTGGGACGGGACTGAGCACAGATACGCAGTATTTT.

The V and J genes are TRBV27 and TRBJ2-1, with 8 positions matching TRBD1. Germline CDR1 is MNHEY and CDR2 is SMNVEV (reference sequence). V dropped 5 bases and J dropped 9; count of bases not matched to a gene: 6. This CDR3 comprises 13 residues. The CDR3 reads CASSRQGFSEQFF. The CDR3 DNA reads as TGTGCCAGCAGTAGACAGGGGTTTAGTGAGCAGTTCTTC.

The chain uses TRBV12-3 or TRBV12-4 and TRBJ1-1, with 7 bases matching TRBD1. V trimming: 5 bases; J trimming: 4 bases; junction bases outside the gene matches: 10. The CDR3 runs 15 residues. CDR3 residues: CASSNLQGLATEAFF. The CDR3, as DNA: TGTGCCAGCAGTAATCTACAGGGGCTGGCCACTGAAGCTTTCTTT.

The chain recombines TRBV24-1 with TRBJ2-3, with 8 bases identical to TRBD1. This CDR3 is 18 amino acids long. V lost 4 bases and J lost 4; bases outside the gene matches: 15. CDR1 and CDR2 (germline): KGHDR, SFDVKD. The CDR3 DNA follows: TGTGCCACCAGTGACCGATCCGGGACAGGAAGATGGGCAGATACGCAGTATTTT. Protein: CATSDRSGTGRWADTQYF.

As DNA, the CDR3 is TGCAGCGTTGAACTACGGCAGGGAGGTGGCACGCAGTATTTT. It yields the protein CSVELRQGGGTQYF. The chain couples TRBV29-1 to TRBJ2-3, with D possibly matching TRBD2 (6 bases). Germline V gene lookup returns CDR1 SQVTM and CDR2 ANQGSEA. CDR3 length: 14 amino acids. V was pared by 2 bases and J by 9 bases, with 18 bases between.

This clonotype was seen more than once but under ten times. The J gene is TRBJ2-1, the V gene TRBV4-3; D unclear. V dropped 11 bases and J dropped 0 bases, with 17 bases sitting between them. Germline V gene data show CDR1 as LGHNA and CDR2 as YSLEER. The CDR3 has 15 residues. The CDR3 DNA sequence: TGCGCCGCCCGACCACCACTATGCTCCTACAATGAGCAGTTCTTC. This gives the protein CAARPPLCSYNEQFF.

A few counts support this clonotype. The V call is TRBV20-1, the J call TRBJ2-7, with D tentatively TRBD2 (6 bases). Trimming stripped 3 bases from V and 5 bases from J, with 14 bases between. Germline V CDR1 and CDR2: DFQATT, SNEGSKA (reference sequence). The length of the CDR3 is 13 residues. CDR3 sequence reads: CSASGGVKDEQYF. CDR3 nucleotides: TGCAGTGCTAGTGGAGGGGTTAAGGACGAGCAGTACTTC.

The V and J genes are TRBV3-1 and TRBJ2-1, with a possible D match to TRBD2 (5 bases). The germline gives CDR1 LGHDT, CDR2 YNNKEL (reference sequence). Trimming left V 0 bases short and J 8 bases short, with 11 bases between. The CDR3 extends over 14 amino acids. The chain's CDR3 is CASSQDLAVDEQFF. CDR3 bases: TGTGCCAGCAGCCAAGATCTAGCTGTTGATGAGCAGTTCTTC.

This clonotype appeared a few times. This chain connects TRBV29-1 to TRBJ1-1; D unclear. The germline V gene has CDR1 SQVTM and CDR2 ANQGSEA. The CDR3 is made up of 10 amino acids. V was cut by 6 bases and J by 6 bases, with 8 bases left in between. The CDR3 loop reads CSVERAEAFF. As DNA, the CDR3 is TGCAGCGTCGAACGAGCTGAAGCTTTCTTT.

Many counts were recorded for this clonotype. This sequence joins TRBV6-5 and TRBJ2-5; D may be TRBD2 (6 bases). The V and J ends lost 6 bases and 4 bases respectively, with 18 bases between them. This CDR3 is 15 amino acids long. Germline CDR1 MNHEY, CDR2 SVGAGI. The CDR3 coding sequence is TGTGCCAGCAGACCGGGACTCCTAACGCGAGAGACCCAGTACTTC. This codes for CASRPGLLTRETQYF.

This clonotype was observed many times. The chain carries TRBV3-1 and TRBJ2-5; D gene uncertain. The V gene's germline CDR1 is LGHDT and CDR2 YNNKEL (reference sequence). V gave up 3 bases and J gave up 5 bases, with 7 bases separating them. This CDR3 has 12 residues. CDR3 in DNA: TGTGCCAGCAGCCAGGGCCGGGAGACCCAGTACTTC. This gives the protein CASSQGRETQYF.

The DNA for the CDR3 is TGTGCCAGCAGTACCAGGGGGCGCGATGGCTACACCTTC. As protein: CASSTRGRDGYTF. The V call is TRBV12-3 or TRBV12-4, the J call TRBJ1-2; 8 bases align to TRBD1. V lost 5 bases and J lost 6; bases outside the gene matches: 5. The CDR3 runs 13 residues.